These 3 T cell receptor beta chains were all obtained from the same sample, sequenced in a study of Ad26.COV2.S vaccination and SARS-CoV-2 variants (dated by TCRdb to the early 2020s). What this sample's treatment or condition label stands for: around 19 received Ad26.COV2.S at low or high dose, single or two shots; about 5 received placebo; per-sample allocation not given. For vaccine and placebo recipients, the sequenced repertoires came from samples collected on day 63 after the first injection. Receptor amplification or capture employed the immunoSEQ multiplex PCR assay. Entries here come from immuneACCESS through TCRdb and include only in-frame sequences with V and J called. Some clones fail to appear in such tables; in the studies checked, an unresolved V gene covers under half of the shortfall, and the cause of the remainder is unknown. Within this sample are fewer than 500,000 clones, with approximately 89% of them counted one time only. Around 2.6% of the sample goes to the ten largest clones.

Material: peripheral blood, obtained in a trial of Ad26.COV2.S vaccine versus placebo. These TCRs come from a person aged 18 to 59 who received the Ad26.COV2.S COVID-19 vaccine or a placebo.

The chain uses TRBV7-2 and TRBJ1-2, with D perhaps TRBD1 (6 bases). Germline values: CDR1 SGHTA, CDR2 FQGNSA. The CDR3 extends over 15 amino acids. Trimming pared 2 bases from V and 3 bases from J, leaving 13 bases between. The CDR3, as DNA: TGTGCCAGCAGCTTAACCCACAGGGCGGACTATGGCTACACCTTC. This encodes CASSLTHRADYGYTF.

The chain carries TRBV7-8 and TRBJ1-2; D is unresolved. The CDR3 runs 13 residues. The ends were cut back, 5 bases at V and 5 bases at J, with 12 bases in the middle. In germline, CDR1 is SGHVS, CDR2 FQNEAQ. The CDR3 nucleotides read TGTGCCAGCAGCCCTCGCGCGCATTATGGCTACACCTTC. Amino acid sequence: CASSPRAHYGYTF.

This chain links TRBV5-4 with TRBJ2-3; TRBD2 aligns across 7 bases. The CDR3 has 15 residues. The V gene's germline CDR1 is SGHNT and CDR2 YYREEE (reference sequence). Trimming at V came to 4 bases and at J to 0 bases, leaving 5 bases not matched to a gene. CDR3 protein: CASSRLAVSTDTQYF. CDR3 DNA sequence: TGTGCCAGCAGCCGGCTAGCGGTTAGCACAGATACGCAGTATTTT.